Sequencing of this T cell receptor beta chain was carried out in a study of regulatory dendritic cells for organ transplantation. Study-wide results and caveats: Regulatory dendritic cells appeared to expand memory CD8+ clones less than mature ones. Memory T cells were less diverse than naive, with memory CD8+ most oligoclonal.

Method: immunoSEQ multiplex PCR; TCRdb's copy keeps in-frame clones and lacks some. Here the sample spans about 28,000 clones, around 83% being singletons. CD4+ or CD8+ T cells were sorted as naive CD45RA+ or memory CD45RO+. Worth noting for this clone: Its target is unknown.

Sequencing was done on a sample of naive CD4+ T cells from blood. Noted subset: CD45RA+ naive T cells. This sequence was found in a human donor in good health.

In nucleotides, the CDR3 is TGTGCCAGCAGCGTATCAACTAGCGGGCATATGGAGACCCAGTACTTC. This codes for CASSVSTSGHMETQYF. The chain has TRBV9 and TRBJ2-5; TRBD2 matches at 9 bases. Per germline, CDR1 SGDLS and CDR2 YYNGEE. V shed 1 base, J shed 5 bases, and the junction held 9 bases outside the gene matches. This CDR3 region has 16 residues.